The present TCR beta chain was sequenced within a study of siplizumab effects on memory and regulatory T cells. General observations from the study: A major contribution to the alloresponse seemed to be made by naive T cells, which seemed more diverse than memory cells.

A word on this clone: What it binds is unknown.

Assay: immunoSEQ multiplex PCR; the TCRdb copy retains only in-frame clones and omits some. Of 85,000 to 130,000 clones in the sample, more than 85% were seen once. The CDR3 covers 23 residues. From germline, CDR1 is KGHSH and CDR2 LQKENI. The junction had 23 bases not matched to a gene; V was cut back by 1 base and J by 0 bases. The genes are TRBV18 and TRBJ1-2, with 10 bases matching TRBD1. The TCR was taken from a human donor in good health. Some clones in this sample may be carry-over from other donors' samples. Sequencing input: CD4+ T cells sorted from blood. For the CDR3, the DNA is TGTGCCAGCTCACCACTTACTGGTAGCTTCTTGCGGGACAGGGGACTAACTAACTATGGCTACACCTTC. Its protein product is CASSPLTGSFLRDRGLTNYGYTF.